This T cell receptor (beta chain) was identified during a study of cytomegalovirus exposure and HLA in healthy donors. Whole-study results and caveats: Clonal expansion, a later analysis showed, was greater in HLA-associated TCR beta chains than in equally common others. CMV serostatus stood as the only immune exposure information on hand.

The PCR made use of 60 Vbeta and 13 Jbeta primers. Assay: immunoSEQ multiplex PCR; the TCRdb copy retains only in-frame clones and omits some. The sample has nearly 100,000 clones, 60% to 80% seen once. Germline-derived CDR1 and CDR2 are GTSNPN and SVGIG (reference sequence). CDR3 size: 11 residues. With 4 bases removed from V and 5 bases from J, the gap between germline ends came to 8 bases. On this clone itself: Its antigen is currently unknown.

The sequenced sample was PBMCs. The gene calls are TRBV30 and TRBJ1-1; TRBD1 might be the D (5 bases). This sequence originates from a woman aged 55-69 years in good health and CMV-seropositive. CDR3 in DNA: TGTGCCTGGATCCGGGGGACTGAAGCTTTCTTT. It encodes CAWIRGTEAFF.